What follows are 5 T cell receptor beta chains derived from one specimen sequenced in a study of memory CD4+ T cells and cytomegalovirus serostatus. Sequencing was performed with immunoSEQ multiplex PCR; in TCRdb, only in-frame clones are kept and a portion is missing. The table records 40,000 to 45,000 clones, 76% of them present only once. Single viable CD3+CD4+CD8-CD45RO+ cells were sorted as the memory CD4+ T cells. The sequenced sample consisted of memory CD4+ T cells from blood. All receptors derive from an adult in good health and CMV-seronegative.

The chain recombines TRBV4-1 with TRBJ1-3, with D unresolved. The germline CDR1 and CDR2 sequences are MGHRA and YSYEKL. Trimming stripped 1 base from V and 2 bases from J, with 12 bases between. The CDR3 is 16 amino acids. CDR3 residues: CASSQVKGDAGNTIYF. The CDR3 DNA follows: TGCGCCAGCAGCCAAGTAAAGGGTGACGCTGGAAACACCATATATTTT.

V usage is TRBV7-6 and J usage is TRBJ2-7; a weak D match, TRBD1 (6 bases). Trimming took off 5 bases at V and 6 bases at J, with 20 bases between the two ends. Germline lookup yields CDR1 SGHVS and CDR2 FNYEAQ. The CDR3 is 15 residues long. CDR3 DNA sequence: TGTGCCAGCAGCCCCTCCGGAACAGGGCCGTCCGAGCAGTACTTC. Protein: CASSPSGTGPSEQYF. The full variable domain, in which reference TRBV7-6 and TRBJ2-7 provide the parts outside the CDR3, is GAGVSQSPRYKVTKRGQDVALRCDPISGHVSLYWYRQALGQGPEFLTYFNYEAQQDKSGLPNDRFSAERPEGSISTLTIQRTEQRDSAMYRCASSPSGTGPSEQYFGPGTRLTVT.

The V call is TRBV4-2, the J call TRBJ1-2; D gene uncertain. CDR3 length: 13 residues. V was clipped by 0 bases and J by 6 bases, with 8 bases between them. CDR1 is LGHNA and CDR2 is YNFKEQ in the germline V gene. The CDR3 sequence is CASSQDRRDGYTF. The CDR3 DNA follows: TGTGCCAGCAGCCAAGATCGACGGGATGGCTACACCTTC.

V is TRBV7-9 and J is TRBJ2-3; 8 bases line up with TRBD1. This CDR3 region has 15 residues. Germline CDR1 is SEHNR and CDR2 is FQNEAQ (reference sequence). Trimming removed 1 base from V and 3 bases from J; junction bases left unmatched: 3. As DNA, the CDR3 is TGTGCCAGCAGCTTAGTGCAGGGGGCGACAGATACGCAGTATTTT. It yields the protein CASSLVQGATDTQYF.

The CDR3 spells CASSQNLNTEAFF. The CDR3 DNA sequence: TGTGCCAGCTCACAGAACCTGAACACTGAAGCTTTCTTT. The chain links TRBV28 to TRBJ1-1; no clear D. The CDR3 runs to 13 residues. V was cut by 8 bases and J by 0 bases, with 10 bases left in between. From germline, CDR1 is MDHEN and CDR2 SYDVKM.